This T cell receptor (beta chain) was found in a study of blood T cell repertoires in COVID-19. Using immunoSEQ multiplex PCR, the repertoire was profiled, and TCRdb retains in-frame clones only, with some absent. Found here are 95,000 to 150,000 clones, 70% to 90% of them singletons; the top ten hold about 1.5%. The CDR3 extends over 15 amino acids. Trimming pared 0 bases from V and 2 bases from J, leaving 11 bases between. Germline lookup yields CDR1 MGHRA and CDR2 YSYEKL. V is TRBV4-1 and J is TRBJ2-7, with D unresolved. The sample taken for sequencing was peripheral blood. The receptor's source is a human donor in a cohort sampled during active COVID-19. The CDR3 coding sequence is TGCGCCAGCAGCCAAGATCGAGGAACGGCCTACGAGCAGTACTTC. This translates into CASSQDRGTAYEQYF.